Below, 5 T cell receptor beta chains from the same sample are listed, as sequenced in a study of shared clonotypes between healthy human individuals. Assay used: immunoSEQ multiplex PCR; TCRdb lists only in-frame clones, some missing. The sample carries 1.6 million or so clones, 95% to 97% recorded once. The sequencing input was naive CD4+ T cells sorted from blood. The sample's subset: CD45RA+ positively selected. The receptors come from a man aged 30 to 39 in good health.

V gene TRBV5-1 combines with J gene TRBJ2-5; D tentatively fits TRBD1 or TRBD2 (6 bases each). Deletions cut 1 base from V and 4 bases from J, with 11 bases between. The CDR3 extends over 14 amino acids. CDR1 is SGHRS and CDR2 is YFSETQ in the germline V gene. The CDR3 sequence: CASSLRGAGETQYF. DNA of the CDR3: TGCGCCAGCAGCTTGAGGGGGGCCGGAGAGACCCAGTACTTC.

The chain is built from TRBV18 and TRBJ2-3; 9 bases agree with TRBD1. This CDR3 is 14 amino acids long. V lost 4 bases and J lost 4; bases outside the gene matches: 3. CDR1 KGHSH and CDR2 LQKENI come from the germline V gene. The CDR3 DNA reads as TGTGCCAGCTCACGGGACAGGGCGCCAGATACGCAGTATTTT. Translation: CASSRDRAPDTQYF.

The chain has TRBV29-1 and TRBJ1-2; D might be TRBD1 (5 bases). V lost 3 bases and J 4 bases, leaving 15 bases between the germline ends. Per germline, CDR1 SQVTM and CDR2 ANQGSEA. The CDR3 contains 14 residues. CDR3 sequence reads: CSVDVQAYPYGYTF. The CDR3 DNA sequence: TGCAGCGTTGACGTACAGGCCTACCCCTATGGCTACACCTTC. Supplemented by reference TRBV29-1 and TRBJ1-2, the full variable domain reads SAVISQKPSRDICQRGTSLTIQCQVDSQVTMMFWYRQQPGQSLTLIATANQGSEATYESGFVIDKFPISRPNLTFSTLTVSNMSPEDSSIYLCSVDVQAYPYGYTFGSGTRLTVV.

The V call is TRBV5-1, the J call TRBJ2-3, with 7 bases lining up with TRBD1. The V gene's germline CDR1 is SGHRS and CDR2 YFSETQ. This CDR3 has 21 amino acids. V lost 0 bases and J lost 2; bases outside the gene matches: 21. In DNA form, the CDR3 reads TGCGCCAGCAGCTTGGCTTCTTTTCCCCACAGGGGAAGAACCACCACAGATACGCAGTATTTT. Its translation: CASSLASFPHRGRTTTDTQYF.

This chain's CDR3 is CASSEPGQGIYEQYF. The CDR3 DNA follows: TGTGCCAGCAGTGAACCGGGACAGGGTATCTACGAGCAGTACTTC. The chain uses TRBV25-1 and TRBJ2-7; the match to TRBD1 covers 9 bases. This CDR3 has 15 residues. The J segment lost 3 bases and the V segment lost 2 bases, leaving 5 bases of the junction unmatched. Germline CDR1 MGHDK, CDR2 SYGVNS.